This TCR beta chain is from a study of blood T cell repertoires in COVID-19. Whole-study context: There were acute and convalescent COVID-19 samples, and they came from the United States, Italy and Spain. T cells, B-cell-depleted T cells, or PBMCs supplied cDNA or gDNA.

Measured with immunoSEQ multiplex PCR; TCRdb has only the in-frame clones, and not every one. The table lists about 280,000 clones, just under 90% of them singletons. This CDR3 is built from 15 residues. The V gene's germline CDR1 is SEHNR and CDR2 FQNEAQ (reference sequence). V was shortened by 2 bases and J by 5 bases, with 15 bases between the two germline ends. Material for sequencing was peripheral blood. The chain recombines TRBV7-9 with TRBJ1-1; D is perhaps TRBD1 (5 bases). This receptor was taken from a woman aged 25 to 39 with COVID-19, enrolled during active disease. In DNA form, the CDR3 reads TGTGCCAGCAGCTTATCCCAGGGTAGTAGGACTGAAGCTTTCTTT. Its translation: CASSLSQGSRTEAFF.